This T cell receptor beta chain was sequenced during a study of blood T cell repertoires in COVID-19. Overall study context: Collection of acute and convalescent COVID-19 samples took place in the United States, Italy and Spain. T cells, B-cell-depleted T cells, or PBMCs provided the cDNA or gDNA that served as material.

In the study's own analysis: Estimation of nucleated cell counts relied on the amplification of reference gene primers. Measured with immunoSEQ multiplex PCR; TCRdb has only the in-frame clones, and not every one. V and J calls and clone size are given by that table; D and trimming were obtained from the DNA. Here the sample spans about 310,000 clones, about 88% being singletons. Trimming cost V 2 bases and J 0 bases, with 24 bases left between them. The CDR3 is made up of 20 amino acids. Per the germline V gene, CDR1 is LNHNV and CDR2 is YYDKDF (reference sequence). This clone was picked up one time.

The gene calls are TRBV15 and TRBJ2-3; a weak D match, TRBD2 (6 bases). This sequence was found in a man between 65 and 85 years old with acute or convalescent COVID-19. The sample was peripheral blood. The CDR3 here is CATSRRRPNRAGQSTDTQYF. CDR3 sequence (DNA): TGTGCCACCAGCAGACGTAGACCCAATCGGGCGGGGCAAAGCACAGATACGCAGTATTTT.